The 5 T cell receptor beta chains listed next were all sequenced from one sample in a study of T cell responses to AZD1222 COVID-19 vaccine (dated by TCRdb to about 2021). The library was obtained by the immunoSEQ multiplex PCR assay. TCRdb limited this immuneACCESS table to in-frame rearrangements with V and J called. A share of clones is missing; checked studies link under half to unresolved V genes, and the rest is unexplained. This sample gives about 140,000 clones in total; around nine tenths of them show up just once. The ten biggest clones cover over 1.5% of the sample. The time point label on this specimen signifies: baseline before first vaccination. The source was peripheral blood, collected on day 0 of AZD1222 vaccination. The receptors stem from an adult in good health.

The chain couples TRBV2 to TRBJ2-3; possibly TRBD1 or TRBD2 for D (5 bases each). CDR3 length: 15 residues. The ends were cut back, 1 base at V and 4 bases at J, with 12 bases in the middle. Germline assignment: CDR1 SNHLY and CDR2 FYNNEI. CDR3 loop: CASSEGLRGADTQYF. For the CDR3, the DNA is TGTGCCAGCAGTGAAGGGCTTAGAGGGGCAGATACGCAGTATTTT.

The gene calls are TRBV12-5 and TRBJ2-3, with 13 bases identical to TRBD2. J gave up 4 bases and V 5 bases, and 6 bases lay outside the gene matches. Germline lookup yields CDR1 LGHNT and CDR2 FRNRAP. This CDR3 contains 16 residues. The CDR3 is CASGVGLAGVADTQYF. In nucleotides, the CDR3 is TGTGCTAGTGGTGTTGGACTAGCGGGAGTCGCAGATACGCAGTATTTT. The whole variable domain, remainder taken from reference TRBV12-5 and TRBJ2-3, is DARVTQTPRHKVTEMGQEVTMRCQPILGHNTVFWYRQTMMQGLELLAYFRNRAPLDDSGMPKDRFSAEMPDATLATLKIQPSEPRDSAVYFCASGVGLAGVADTQYFGPGTRLTVL.

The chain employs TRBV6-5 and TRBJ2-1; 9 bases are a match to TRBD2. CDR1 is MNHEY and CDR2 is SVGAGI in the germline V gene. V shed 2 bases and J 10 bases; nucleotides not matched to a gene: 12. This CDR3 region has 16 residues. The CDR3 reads CASSYEGRLAVSEQFF. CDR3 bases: TGTGCCAGCAGTTACGAGGGGAGACTAGCGGTTTCAGAGCAGTTCTTC.

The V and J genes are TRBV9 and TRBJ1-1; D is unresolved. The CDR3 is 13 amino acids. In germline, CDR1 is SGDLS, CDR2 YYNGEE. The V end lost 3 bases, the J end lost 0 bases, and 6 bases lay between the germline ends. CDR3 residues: CASSEIMNTEAFF. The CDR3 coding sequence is TGTGCCAGCAGCGAGATCATGAACACTGAAGCTTTCTTT.

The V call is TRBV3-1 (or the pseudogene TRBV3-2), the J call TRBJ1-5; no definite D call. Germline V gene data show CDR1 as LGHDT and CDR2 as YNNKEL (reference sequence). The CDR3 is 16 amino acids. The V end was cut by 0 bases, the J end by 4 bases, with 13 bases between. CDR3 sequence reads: CASSQDSGIINQPQHF. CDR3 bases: TGTGCCAGCAGCCAAGACTCCGGGATTATAAATCAGCCCCAGCATTTT.